The clone carrying this T cell receptor beta chain appeared a single time. The antigen remains unidentified. The V gene lost 0 bases and the J gene lost 5 bases, with 17 bases spanning the gap. This CDR3 comprises 16 residues. Germline values: CDR1 SGHRS, CDR2 YFSETQ. Sampled while nominally healthy, donors likely had unrecorded immune exposures. This record comes from a study of cytomegalovirus exposure and HLA in healthy donors. Study-wide findings and caveats: What TCR beta sequences reportedly achieved was accurate prediction of HLA-A and HLA-B alleles in most subjects.

The PCR contained 60 Vbeta and 13 Jbeta primers. Assay used: immunoSEQ multiplex PCR; TCRdb lists only in-frame clones, some missing. This sample carries some 52,000 clones, around 70% of them seen once, and the ten largest clones take 7% to 10%. Source material: PBMCs. V gene TRBV5-1 combines with J gene TRBJ1-1; D is ambiguous. The TCR comes from a woman aged 45-59 years in good health and CMV-seronegative. The CDR3 DNA sequence: TGCGCCAGCAGCTTGGAGGCAGGAGGCATGCCTACTGAAGCTTTCTTT. It yields the protein CASSLEAGGMPTEAFF.